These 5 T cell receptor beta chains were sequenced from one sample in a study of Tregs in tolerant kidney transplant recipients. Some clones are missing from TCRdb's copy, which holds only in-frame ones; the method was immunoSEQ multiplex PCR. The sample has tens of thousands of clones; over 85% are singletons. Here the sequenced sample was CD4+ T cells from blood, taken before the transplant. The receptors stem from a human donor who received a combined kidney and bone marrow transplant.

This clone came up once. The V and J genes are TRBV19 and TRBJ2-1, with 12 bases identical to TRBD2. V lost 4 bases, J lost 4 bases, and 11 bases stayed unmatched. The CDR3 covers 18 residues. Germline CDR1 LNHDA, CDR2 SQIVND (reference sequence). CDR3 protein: CASSNIAPGLAGYNEQFF. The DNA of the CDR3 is TGTGCCAGTAGTAACATAGCCCCTGGACTAGCGGGATACAATGAGCAGTTCTTC.

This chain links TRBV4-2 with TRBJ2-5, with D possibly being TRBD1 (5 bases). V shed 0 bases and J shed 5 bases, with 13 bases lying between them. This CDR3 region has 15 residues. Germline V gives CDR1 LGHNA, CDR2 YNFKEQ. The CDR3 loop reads CASSQDGADSETQYF. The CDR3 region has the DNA TGTGCCAGCAGCCAAGATGGGGCCGACTCGGAGACCCAGTACTTC.

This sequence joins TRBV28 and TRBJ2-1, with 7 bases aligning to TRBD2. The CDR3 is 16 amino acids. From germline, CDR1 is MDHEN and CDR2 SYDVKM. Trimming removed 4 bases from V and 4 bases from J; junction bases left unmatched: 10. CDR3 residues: CASSSPPGGEYNEQFF. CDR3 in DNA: TGTGCCAGCAGTTCTCCTCCTGGGGGGGAGTACAATGAGCAGTTCTTC.

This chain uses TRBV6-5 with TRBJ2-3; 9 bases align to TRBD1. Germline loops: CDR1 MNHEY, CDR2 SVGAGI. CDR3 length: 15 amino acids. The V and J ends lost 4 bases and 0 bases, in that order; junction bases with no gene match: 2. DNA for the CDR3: TGTGCCAGCAGTTTCGGACAGGGGAGCACAGATACGCAGTATTTT. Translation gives CASSFGQGSTDTQYF.

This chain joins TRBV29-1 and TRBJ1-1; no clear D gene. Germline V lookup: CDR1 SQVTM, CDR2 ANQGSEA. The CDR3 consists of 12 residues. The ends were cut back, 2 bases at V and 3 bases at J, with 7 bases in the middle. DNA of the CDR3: TGCAGCGTTGAAAGGAGGGACACTGAAGCTTTCTTT. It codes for CSVERRDTEAFF.